This is a list of T cell receptor beta chains from one sample in a study of blood T cell repertoires in COVID-19. Assay: immunoSEQ multiplex PCR; the TCRdb copy retains only in-frame clones and omits some. The sample includes around 230,000 clones, around 84% of them seen just once. Sequencing used peripheral blood. These receptors all stem from a middle-aged man who had recovered from COVID-19. The conserved cysteine and the conserved F or W are not part of the CDR3 here. A clone size is listed for some rows: how often the clone was seen (once, few, many), or a class if it is expanded.

clone_size j_call v_call cdr3_aa
- TRBJ2-6 TRBV27 ASSFQSRSGANVLT
- TRBJ1-2 TRBV6-5 ASSYFGGGFYGYT
few TRBJ1-2 TRBV7-2 ASSPAWTGEAGYT
once TRBJ1-3 TRBV6-6 ASRDTGNTIY
once TRBJ1-6 TRBV6-5 ASRPWPLNSPLH
once TRBJ1-2 TRBV18 ASSLPKPAGKGYT
- TRBJ2-3 TRBV30 AWGPGQGDTDTQY
- TRBJ1-1 TRBV30 AWRGQGRTEAF
many TRBJ2-5 TRBV3-1/TRBV3-2 ASSQEERGAHQETQY
- TRBJ2-1 TRBV5-4 ASSPRTGGRDNEQF
- TRBJ2-7 TRBV23-1 ASSQTVPLPYEQY
once TRBJ1-3 TRBV30 AWRTGGASGNTIY
once TRBJ1-4 TRBV6-5 ASTGRANEKLF
- TRBJ2-3 TRBV5-1 ASSLVGGAGGQY
- TRBJ2-7 TRBV18 ASSPIDRGREQY
- TRBJ2-7 TRBV5-1 ASSLADSFYEQY
few TRBJ1-1 TRBV9 ASSVLANTEAF
- TRBJ1-3 TRBV11-2 ASSSGGIASNTIY
- TRBJ1-3 TRBV6-5 ASTDRVSGNTIY
- TRBJ1-2 TRBV5-1 ASKLSQTEYGYT
- TRBJ2-7 TRBV12-3/TRBV12-4 ASSLSAGGEQY
- TRBJ1-2 TRBV28 ASSWTGVYGYT
few TRBJ2-2 TRBV7-2 ASSLLAGAGELF
- TRBJ2-5 TRBV24-1 ATSDSGGGWGSQETQY
- TRBJ1-6 TRBV14 ASSLIGGGNSPLH
- TRBJ2-4 TRBV30 AWTLPLTRPGAKNIQY
- TRBJ1-1 TRBV21-1 ASSKGTGLSDTEAF
- TRBJ1-2 TRBV7-9 ASSLVGQGAGYT
- TRBJ1-6 TRBV11-3 ASSLDLGGGSSPLH
- TRBJ2-6 TRBV19 ASSAGQGTAGANVLT
- TRBJ2-7 TRBV5-6 ASSPGTRLYEQY
- TRBJ1-2 TRBV20-1 SASGSGYGYT
- TRBJ2-5 TRBV29-1 SVGDRGRLQETQY
- TRBJ1-2 TRBV7-8 ASSRAAGGNYGYT
- TRBJ1-2 TRBV11-2 ASSSTGYPNYGYT
once TRBJ2-5 TRBV5-5 ASSARAQQETQY
- TRBJ2-1 TRBV11-2 ASSPPASGGYNEQF
- TRBJ1-2 TRBV5-8 ASSSYRGQGYGYT
- TRBJ2-7 TRBV5-1 ASSLVPSGTSFPLEQY
medium-sized TRBJ1-2 TRBV3-1/TRBV3-2 ASSPRQGSYGYT
few TRBJ1-6 TRBV5-4 ASSLGVATDANNSPLH
- TRBJ1-1 TRBV7-2 ASSLRQGTNTEAF
- TRBJ1-3 TRBV3-1/TRBV3-2 ASSRLTDGGDSGNTIY
medium-sized TRBJ1-6 TRBV10-2 ASSASGEGGSPLH
few TRBJ2-3 TRBV10-3 AISPGTGTDTQY
once TRBJ1-2 TRBV5-1 ASSLVGAGNYGYT
- TRBJ1-2 TRBV20-1 SASGGVGYLGYT
- TRBJ1-4 TRBV27 ASSPSPHSEKLF